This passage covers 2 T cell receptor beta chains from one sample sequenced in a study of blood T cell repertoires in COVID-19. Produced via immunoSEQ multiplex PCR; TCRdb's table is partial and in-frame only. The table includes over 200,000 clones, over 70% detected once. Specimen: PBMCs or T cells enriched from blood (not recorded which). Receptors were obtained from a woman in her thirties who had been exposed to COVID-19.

CDR3 sequence (DNA): TGTGCCAGCAGAAGCGGGAGCTCCTACAATGAGCAGTTCTTC. It encodes CASRSGSSYNEQFF. The V gene is TRBV5-4, the J gene TRBJ2-1, with 8 nucleotides matching TRBD2. With 5 bases clipped from V and 0 bases from J, the junction kept 1 base outside the gene matches. CDR3 length: 14 residues. CDR1 and CDR2 (germline): SGHNT, YYREEE (reference sequence).

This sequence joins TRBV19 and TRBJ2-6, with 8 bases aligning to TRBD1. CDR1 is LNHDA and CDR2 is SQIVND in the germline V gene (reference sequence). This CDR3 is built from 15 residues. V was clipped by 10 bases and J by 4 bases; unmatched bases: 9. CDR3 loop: CAIARTGPGANVLTF. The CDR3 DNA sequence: TGTGCCATCGCCAGGACAGGGCCCGGGGCCAACGTCCTGACTTTC.